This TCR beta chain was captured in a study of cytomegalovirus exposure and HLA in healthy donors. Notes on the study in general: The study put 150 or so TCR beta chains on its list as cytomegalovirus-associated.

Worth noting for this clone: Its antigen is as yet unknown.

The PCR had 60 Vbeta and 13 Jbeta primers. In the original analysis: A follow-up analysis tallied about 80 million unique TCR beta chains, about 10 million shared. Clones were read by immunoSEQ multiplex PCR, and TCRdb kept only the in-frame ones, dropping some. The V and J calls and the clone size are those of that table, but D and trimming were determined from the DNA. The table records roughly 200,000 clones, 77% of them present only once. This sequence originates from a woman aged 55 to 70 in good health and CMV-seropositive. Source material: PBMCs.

This chain's CDR3 is CASSSIPGQHEQYF. CDR3 sequence (DNA): TGTGCCAGCAGCTCAATCCCCGGACAGCACGAGCAGTACTTC. This chain uses TRBV7-8 with TRBJ2-7; a possible D gene is TRBD1 (6 bases). CDR3 length equals 14 residues. Germline V gene lookup returns CDR1 SGHVS and CDR2 FQNEAQ. V lost 4 bases to trimming and J lost 5 bases, with 15 bases between them.